One sample yielded the 27 T cell receptor beta chains listed below, sequenced in a study of blood T cell repertoires in COVID-19. Repertoires were generated with immunoSEQ multiplex PCR, while TCRdb's copy carries only in-frame clones and drops some. The table lists over 200,000 clones, approximately 86% of them singletons. The sample consisted of PBMCs or T cells enriched from blood (not recorded which). Receptor source: a man between 18 and 29 years old with acute COVID-19.

DNA for the CDR3: TGTGCCAGCAGCTTGGGGAGGAGAAGGGGGAGGGCCCTCCCAGATACGCAGTATTTT. This gives the protein CASSLGRRRGRALPDTQYF. This chain uses TRBV7-8 with TRBJ2-3; D possibly corresponds to TRBD2 (7 bases). V was pared by 3 bases and J by 4 bases, with 26 bases between. This CDR3 has 19 amino acids. The V gene's germline CDR1 is SGHVS and CDR2 FQNEAQ.

In this sample, this clone turned up a few times. The chain uses TRBV4-1 and TRBJ1-1, with 7 bases matching TRBD1. The length of the CDR3 is 17 residues. Germline loops: CDR1 MGHRA, CDR2 YSYEKL. Trimming took 4 bases from V and 0 from J; bases not matched to a gene: 11. The CDR3 here is CASSLYGPGQMNTEAFF. CDR3 bases: TGCGCCAGCAGCCTATACGGGCCGGGACAGATGAACACTGAAGCTTTCTTT.

CDR3 in amino acids: CASSLSDPGRGTEAFF. Written as DNA, the CDR3 is TGTGCCAGCAGTTTATCGGACCCAGGTCGGGGCACTGAAGCTTTCTTT. The chain has TRBV28 and TRBJ1-1; no reliable D call. This CDR3 comprises 16 residues. The germline V gene has CDR1 MDHEN and CDR2 SYDVKM. Between the trimmed V and J ends, which lost 1 base and 4 bases, there was a span of 16 bases.

The V call is TRBV4-2, the J call TRBJ1-4, with a weak D call TRBD1 (6 bases). The ends were cut back, 0 bases at V and 5 bases at J, with 13 bases in the middle. The germline CDR1 and CDR2 sequences are LGHNA and YNFKEQ. The CDR3 covers 16 residues. DNA for the CDR3: TGTGCCAGCAGCCAAGAAAGAGGGGGAACAAATGAAAAACTGTTTTTT. It specifies CASSQERGGTNEKLFF.

The chain uses TRBV6-2 or TRBV6-3 and TRBJ1-6, with D perhaps matching TRBD1 (6 bases). V shed 6 bases and J shed 11 bases, with 14 bases lying between them. The CDR3 consists of 13 residues. Per the germline V gene, CDR1 is MNHEY and CDR2 is SVGEGT. Here the CDR3 DNA reads TGTGCCAGCAGCCACTACAGGGATCCACCCCTCCACTTT. Its translation: CASSHYRDPPLHF.

The gene calls are TRBV5-4 and TRBJ2-7; D is unresolved. V was shortened by 4 bases and J by 0 bases, with 11 bases between the two germline ends. The CDR3 loop spans 14 amino acids. CDR1 and CDR2 from the germline V gene are SGHNT and YYREEE (reference sequence). Written as DNA, the CDR3 is TGTGCCAGCAGCCCCGAGCCGAGCTCCTACGAGCAGTACTTC. This codes for CASSPEPSSYEQYF.

The chain links TRBV5-1 to TRBJ2-5; the match to TRBD2 covers 9 bases. Trimming took 3 bases from V and 6 from J; bases not matched to a gene: 12. Looked up from germline, CDR1 is SGHRS and CDR2 is YFSETQ. The CDR3 runs to 16 residues. CDR3 residues: CASSYSSGTASKTQYF. In DNA form, the CDR3 reads TGCGCCAGCAGCTACTCTAGCGGGACGGCTTCAAAGACCCAGTACTTC. The full variable domain, in which reference TRBV5-1 and TRBJ2-5 provide the parts outside the CDR3, is KAGVTQTPRYLIKTRGQQVTLSCSPISGHRSVSWYQQTPGQGLQFLFEYFSETQRNKGNFPGRFSGRQFSNSRSEMNVSTLELGDSALYLCASSYSSGTASKTQYFGPGTRLLVL.

The gene calls are TRBV28 and TRBJ2-6; TRBD2 matches at 14 bases. The CDR3 is 18 residues long. CDR1 is MDHEN and CDR2 is SYDVKM in the germline V gene. With 6 bases clipped from V and 3 bases from J, the junction kept 7 bases outside the gene matches. The CDR3 here is CASSSGLAGDLGANVLTF. The CDR3 DNA reads as TGTGCCAGCAGCTCGGGACTAGCGGGAGATCTTGGGGCCAACGTCCTGACTTTC.

The rearrangement joins TRBV4-1 to TRBJ1-5, with D unresolved. CDR3 length: 15 amino acids. Germline-derived CDR1 and CDR2 are MGHRA and YSYEKL. Trimming took off 0 bases at V and 0 bases at J, with 6 bases between the two ends. The CDR3 nucleotides read TGCGCCAGCAGCCAAGATCTATATAGCAATCAGCCCCAGCATTTT. Its translation: CASSQDLYSNQPQHF.

The V gene is TRBV28, the J gene TRBJ2-1, with D perhaps matching TRBD1 (6 bases). Per the germline V gene, CDR1 is MDHEN and CDR2 is SYDVKM. The CDR3 length is 11 residues. The ends were cut back, 6 bases at V and 9 bases at J, with 9 bases in the middle. The CDR3 is CASRGDTEQFF. Here the CDR3 DNA reads TGTGCCAGCAGGGGGGACACTGAGCAGTTCTTC.

The gene calls are TRBV3-1 (or the pseudogene TRBV3-2) and TRBJ2-3, with 9 bases lining up with TRBD1. Germline values: CDR1 LGHDT, CDR2 YNNKEL (reference sequence). V lost 2 bases and J lost 1; bases outside the gene matches: 7. The CDR3 is made up of 17 amino acids. DNA for the CDR3: TGTGCCAGCAGCCAATCGAGACAGGGGGTGCGCACAGATACGCAGTATTTT. Its protein product is CASSQSRQGVRTDTQYF.

The chain uses TRBV4-1 and TRBJ2-3; D gene unclear. The V gene lost 6 bases and the J gene lost 0 bases, with 13 bases spanning the gap. In germline, CDR1 is MGHRA, CDR2 YSYEKL. The CDR3 runs to 15 residues. CDR3 in amino acids: CASSSDAISTDTQYF. CDR3 coding DNA: TGCGCCAGCAGTTCTGATGCGATTAGCACAGATACGCAGTATTTT.

V is TRBV5-6 and J is TRBJ1-2; D gene ambiguous. Germline CDR1 SGHDT, CDR2 YYEEEE. With 1 base removed from V and 0 bases from J, the gap between germline ends came to 7 bases. CDR3 length equals 14 residues. CDR3 DNA sequence: TGTGCCAGCAGCTTGTGGGGAGCTAACTATGGCTACACCTTC. Encoded protein: CASSLWGANYGYTF.

This chain uses TRBV4-1 with TRBJ1-6; D remains ambiguous. The germline V gene encodes CDR1 MGHRA and CDR2 YSYEKL. The CDR3 is 14 amino acids. V lost 8 bases to trimming and J lost 8 bases, with 16 bases between them. The CDR3 sequence is CASGATVFDSPLHF. CDR3 sequence (DNA): TGCGCCAGCGGAGCAACCGTCTTTGATTCACCCCTCCACTTT.

J is TRBJ1-3 and V is TRBV13, with D possibly being TRBD1 (6 bases). V shed 5 bases and J shed 0 bases, with 11 bases lying between them. Germline CDR1 PRHDT, CDR2 FYEKMQ (reference sequence). This CDR3 has 15 residues. CDR3: CASSAGTNSGNTIYF. The CDR3, as DNA: TGTGCCAGCAGCGCTGGGACAAACTCTGGAAACACCATATATTTT.

The chain recombines TRBV18 with TRBJ2-7; a possible D gene is TRBD1 (6 bases). Germline CDR1 is KGHSH and CDR2 is LQKENI. The CDR3 is 16 amino acids. V shed 0 bases and J shed 1 base, with 13 bases lying between them. CDR3: CASSPPERGWSYEQYF. The CDR3 coding sequence is TGTGCCAGCTCACCACCGGAAAGGGGGTGGTCCTACGAGCAGTACTTC.

This chain connects TRBV7-5 to TRBJ1-5; the tabulated D call, TRBD1, remains unverified against the DNA. TRBV7-5 is given as a pseudogene. The CDR3 runs 15 residues. The CDR3 is CARSGPGQGDQPQHF. The CDR3 coding sequence is TGTGCCAGAAGCGGGCCGGGACAGGGAGATCAGCCCCAGCATTTT.

The chain carries TRBV5-5 and TRBJ1-5; D remains ambiguous. V was trimmed by 1 base and J by 1 base, leaving 3 bases between them. The CDR3 consists of 13 residues. The germline CDR1 and CDR2 sequences are SGHKS and YYEKEE (reference sequence). The CDR3 nucleotides are TGTGCCAGCAGCTTGCAAAGCAATCAGCCCCAGCATTTT. Translation gives CASSLQSNQPQHF.

The chain carries TRBV9 and TRBJ2-7; TRBD1 matches at 7 bases. Germline lookup yields CDR1 SGDLS and CDR2 YYNGEE. The CDR3 loop spans 16 amino acids. V shed 0 bases, J shed 2 bases, and the junction held 8 bases outside the gene matches. The CDR3: CASSVESTGATYEQYF. The DNA of the CDR3 is TGTGCCAGCAGCGTAGAGTCAACAGGGGCGACCTACGAGCAGTACTTC. Complete variable domain (other parts from reference TRBV9 and TRBJ2-7): DSGVTQTPKHLITATGQRVTLRCSPRSGDLSVYWYQQSLDQGLQFLIQYYNGEERAKGNILERFSAQQFPDLHSELNLSSLELGDSALYFCASSVESTGATYEQYFGPGTRLTVT.

This clone was found a few times. The J gene is TRBJ2-1, the V gene TRBV30, with 9 nucleotides matching TRBD1. Germline V lookup: CDR1 GTSNPN, CDR2 SVGIG (reference sequence). CDR3 length: 12 residues. V shed 3 bases and J 9 bases; nucleotides not matched to a gene: 3. The CDR3 sequence is CAWSGQGFEQFF. CDR3 coding DNA: TGTGCCTGGAGCGGACAGGGGTTTGAGCAGTTCTTC.

V and J are TRBV30 and TRBJ2-7; D gene ambiguous. The CDR3 runs 12 residues. Trimming took off 1 base at V and 2 bases at J, with 6 bases between the two ends. Germline CDR1 reads GTSNPN; CDR2 reads SVGIG (reference sequence). CDR3 in DNA: TGTGCCTGGAGTGGTTTAACCTACGAGCAGTACTTC. As protein: CAWSGLTYEQYF.

The rearrangement joins TRBV28 to TRBJ1-3; D remains unclear. The CDR3 has 11 amino acids. Germline assignment: CDR1 MDHEN and CDR2 SYDVKM. Trimming removed 8 bases at V and 5 bases at J, with 7 bases between. The CDR3 DNA is TGTGCCAGCCTAGGAAGAAACACCATATATTTT. This codes for CASLGRNTIYF. The full variable domain, with the rest looked up from reference TRBV28 and TRBJ1-3, is DVKVTQSSRYLVKRTGEKVFLECVQDMDHENMFWYRQDPGLGLRLIYFSYDVKMKEKGDIPEGYSVSREKKERFSLILESASTNQTSMYLCASLGRNTIYFGEGSWLTVV.

This clone was observed a few times. This chain joins TRBV5-4 and TRBJ2-7; 7 bases agree with TRBD1. V lost 2 bases, J lost 6 bases, and 8 bases stayed unmatched. The CDR3 runs 14 residues. From germline, CDR1 is SGHNT and CDR2 YYREEE (reference sequence). The CDR3 sequence: CASSLLDRLGEQYF. In DNA form, the CDR3 reads TGTGCCAGCAGCTTATTGGACAGGCTAGGCGAGCAGTACTTC.

The chain couples TRBV28 to TRBJ1-4; D ambiguous. CDR3 length: 13 residues. V lost 3 bases to trimming and J lost 6 bases, with 8 bases between them. Looked up from germline, CDR1 is MDHEN and CDR2 is SYDVKM. DNA for the CDR3: TGTGCCAGCAGTTTCAGTCTCCATGAAAAACTGTTTTTT. Its translation: CASSFSLHEKLFF.

This chain uses TRBV2 with TRBJ2-1; D is undetermined. CDR3 length: 13 amino acids. V was trimmed by 10 bases and J by 6 bases, leaving 16 bases between them. CDR1 is SNHLY, CDR2 FYNNEI, per germline. The CDR3 loop is CATNADKANEQFF. Here the CDR3 DNA reads TGTGCCACGAACGCCGACAAGGCCAATGAGCAGTTCTTC.

CDR3 coding DNA: TGTGCCAGCAGCCAAGAGTATAGGGGGTCCTACGAGCAGTACTTC. This codes for CASSQEYRGSYEQYF. The rearrangement links TRBV4-2 to TRBJ2-7; possible D gene TRBD1, 6 bases. Germline assignment: CDR1 LGHNA and CDR2 YNFKEQ. V was pared by 0 bases and J by 1 base, with 10 bases between. The CDR3 length is 15 residues.

V is TRBV19 and J is TRBJ2-2, with 9 bases matching TRBD1. Trimming took 6 bases from V and 0 from J; bases not matched to a gene: 14. The CDR3 covers 19 residues. Germline loops: CDR1 LNHDA, CDR2 SQIVND (reference sequence). The CDR3 reads CASSRGQGLFVANTGELFF. The DNA for the CDR3 is TGTGCCAGTAGCCGGGGACAGGGTTTGTTTGTTGCGAACACCGGGGAGCTGTTTTTT.